Shown below are 6 T cell receptor beta chains from a single sample sequenced in a study of T-cell reconstitution after alpha-beta-depleted transplantation in children (dated by TCRdb to about 2016). This specimen's time point label, interpreted: day 60 (about 2 months) after transplantation. Read against the paper, the sample's treatment or condition label means: allogeneic hematopoietic cell transplantation with graft depleted of TCRalphabeta T cells and CD19 B cells. Library construction relied on PCR. The listed sequencing device is Illumina HiSeq 2500. Molecular barcoding was employed in the preparation of TCR libraries, with unique molecular identifiers being used to normalize TCRbeta repertoire quantification. The public reads were reanalyzed by TCRdb: fastp trimming at Q25, MiXCR alignment, in-frame beta chains only. All rows with the same CDR3 protein become a single entry with the most common DNA and genes. This sample holds roughly 100,000 distinct CDR3 sequences; around 5.9% were observed only once. Jointly, the top ten make up 5.5% to 6.5% of the sample.

Sequencing was performed on PBMCs, mostly from graft donor cells, taken 60 days after TCRalphabeta/CD19-depleted stem cell transplant. The receptors were sampled from a female patient between 2 and 15 years old who had a stem cell transplant for Fanconi anemia, so the T cells may come from the graft donor.

The table lists this clonotype with many counts. The chain employs TRBV13 and TRBJ1-5; 9 bases line up with TRBD1. Germline V gene data show CDR1 as PRHDT and CDR2 as FYEKMQ (reference sequence). CDR3 size: 16 residues. V dropped 5 bases and J dropped 4; count of bases not matched to a gene: 9. CDR3 bases: TGTGCCAGCAGCCCCGGGACAGGGCCTACTAATCAGCCCCAGCATTTT. The encoded protein is CASSPGTGPTNQPQHF.

This chain connects TRBV28 to TRBJ1-2; tentatively, D is TRBD1 (6 bases). CDR3 length: 14 residues. Germline values: CDR1 MDHEN, CDR2 SYDVKM. Deletions cut 6 bases from V and 3 bases from J, with 14 bases between. The CDR3 is CASRLTGTYYGYTF. DNA for the CDR3: TGTGCCAGCAGGCTAACAGGGACTTACTATGGCTACACCTTC.

This clonotype has at least ten counts. This chain's CDR3 is CAWRLTGTGSYEQYF. Here the CDR3 DNA reads TGTGCCTGGAGGCTAACCGGGACAGGGTCCTACGAGCAGTACTTC. The chain joins TRBV30 to TRBJ2-7; 9 positions match TRBD1. The CDR3 spans 15 residues. Germline V gene data show CDR1 as GTSNPN and CDR2 as SVGIG (reference sequence). The V and J ends lost 3 bases and 1 base, in that order; junction bases with no gene match: 7.

V usage is TRBV3-1 and J usage is TRBJ2-1; TRBD2 matches at 9 bases. Per the germline V gene, CDR1 is LGHDT and CDR2 is YNNKEL (reference sequence). V was clipped by 10 bases and J by 3 bases; unmatched bases: 22. The CDR3 is 19 residues long. CDR3 region: CATCKDYNIAGDYYNEQFF. As DNA, the CDR3 is TGTGCCACCTGCAAAGATTACAACATAGCGGGAGACTACTACAATGAGCAGTTCTTC.

This clonotype was detected a few times. The CDR3 protein is CASSLSSGNSPLHF. Here the CDR3 DNA reads TGTGCCAGCAGTTTATCCTCAGGAAATTCACCCCTCCACTTT. V usage is TRBV28 and J usage is TRBJ1-6; no firm D call. The CDR3 consists of 14 residues. CDR1 and CDR2 from the germline V gene are MDHEN and SYDVKM. The V gene lost 1 base and the J gene lost 7 bases, with 8 bases spanning the gap.

The sample holds a few counts of this clonotype. The rearrangement joins TRBV5-1 to TRBJ1-6, with 8 bases that match TRBD1. The CDR3 consists of 15 residues. Germline CDR1 and CDR2: SGHRS and YFSETQ. With 0 bases clipped from V and 8 bases from J, the junction kept 4 bases outside the gene matches. The CDR3 loop is CASSLDRGGDSPLHF. CDR3 coding DNA: TGCGCCAGCAGCTTGGACAGGGGGGGCGATTCACCCCTCCACTTT.